This T cell receptor (beta chain) was captured in a study of PD-1 blockade in mismatch repair-deficient tumors. Notes on the study in general: All three positive peptides came from frameshift mutations, yielding around 130 blood TCRs.

Time point indicated: approximately 10-day in vitro stimulation with candidate neoantigen peptide 4. TCRs were sequenced from three patients responding to pembrolizumab. Cells were stimulated roughly 10 days with each of under 10 ELISpot-reactive neoantigens. Baseline for clone expansion was a parallel culture with no peptide. The germline CDR1 and CDR2 sequences are MNHEY and SMNVEV (reference sequence). This CDR3 is built from 15 residues. V lost 5 bases to trimming and J lost 5 bases; unmatched junction nucleotides: 7. Concerning this clone: The antigen remains undetermined.

Clones were read by immunoSEQ multiplex PCR, and TCRdb kept only the in-frame ones, dropping some. The top ten clones hold approximately 20% of a sample with over 14,000 clones, around four fifths of them seen once. The source material was cells cultured in vitro, sampled from a patient treated with pembrolizumab. The chain links TRBV27 to TRBJ2-2, with TRBD2 matching 8 bases. This receptor was obtained from an adult with mismatch repair-deficient cancer. This chain's CDR3 is CASSRGTRFTGELFF. DNA of the CDR3: TGTGCCAGCAGTCGTGGGACTAGATTTACCGGGGAGCTGTTTTTT.